The sequence of this T cell receptor (beta chain) was determined in a study of technical replicates of blood from several donors. Profiled with immunoSEQ multiplex PCR; TCRdb holds only in-frame clones, not every one. The sample lists 75,000 to 100,000 clones, about nine tenths occurring once. The specimen was T cells isolated from PBMCs. This TCR came from a human donor in good health.

This CDR3 reads CASKGGAQETQYF. CDR3 DNA sequence: TGTGCCAGCAAGGGGGGGGCCCAAGAGACCCAGTACTTC. The chain has TRBV28 and TRBJ2-5, with TRBD2 as a possible D gene (7 bases). The ends were cut back, 7 bases at V and 1 base at J, with 10 bases in the middle. This CDR3 contains 13 residues. Germline CDR1 MDHEN, CDR2 SYDVKM.